Shown below are 7 T cell receptor beta chains from a single sample sequenced in a study of shared T cell receptors in the human thymus. Profiling relied on immunoSEQ multiplex PCR, and the TCRdb table lists in-frame clones only, not all of them. There are about 610,000 clones in the sample; 85% to 90% occur only once, and 0.0095% to 0.013% lies in the top ten. The same data also went into a second study, on human thymus T cells.

The specimen was thymocytes. Receptors were obtained from a boy under two years old with a congenital heart defect.

The chain has TRBV5-4 and TRBJ2-3; possibly TRBD2 for D (5 bases). With 4 bases removed from V and 1 base from J, the gap between germline ends came to 22 bases. The CDR3 runs to 18 residues. Germline CDR1 reads SGHNT; CDR2 reads YYREEE (reference sequence). CDR3 region: CASSPLGLTRGGTDTQYF. As DNA, the CDR3 is TGTGCCAGCAGCCCGCTGGGGTTAACTAGAGGCGGCACAGATACGCAGTATTTT.

This chain joins TRBV7-2 and TRBJ1-2, with TRBD1 matching 9 bases. V shed 11 bases and J 7 bases; nucleotides not matched to a gene: 5. The CDR3 sequence is 11 residues long. The germline V gene has CDR1 SGHTA and CDR2 FQGNSA. CDR3 amino acids: CAQGTGPGYTF. CDR3 DNA sequence: TGTGCCCAGGGGACAGGGCCTGGCTACACCTTC.

The chain uses TRBV28 and TRBJ2-1; 9 nucleotides agree with TRBD1. V lost 2 bases and J lost 9; bases outside the gene matches: 14. CDR1 is MDHEN and CDR2 is SYDVKM in the germline V gene. The CDR3 runs to 17 residues. The CDR3: CASSLATGQGFFSEQFF. CDR3 nucleotides: TGTGCCAGCAGTTTAGCCACCGGACAGGGGTTCTTTAGTGAGCAGTTCTTC.

The rearrangement links TRBV11-2 to TRBJ2-1, with D perhaps TRBD1 (5 bases). Trimming removed 5 bases from V and 8 bases from J, with 10 bases in between. There are 12 residues in the CDR3. Germline assignment: CDR1 SGHAT and CDR2 FQNNGV. The CDR3 sequence: CASSPRRDEQFF. CDR3 DNA sequence: TGTGCCAGCAGCCCCCGCAGGGATGAGCAGTTCTTC.

This rearrangement joins TRBV7-9 to TRBJ2-2, with unresolved D. The CDR3 loop spans 15 amino acids. CDR1 and CDR2 from the germline V gene are SEHNR and FQNEAQ (reference sequence). V lost 1 base and J 1 base, leaving 7 bases between the germline ends. As DNA, the CDR3 is TGTGCCAGCAGCTTAGTCAGCGAGAACACCGGGGAGCTGTTTTTT. This sequence encodes CASSLVSENTGELFF.

This clone showed up just once. The chain has TRBV2 and TRBJ2-7, with D possibly being TRBD2 (6 bases). V was clipped by 0 bases and J by 3 bases, with 12 bases between them. The CDR3 is 15 residues long. CDR1 is SNHLY and CDR2 is FYNNEI in the germline V gene. CDR3 DNA: TGTGCCAGCAGTGAAGCGTGGGGGGAGAGCTACGAGCAGTACTTC. As protein: CASSEAWGESYEQYF.

The V gene is TRBV11-2, the J gene TRBJ2-2, with TRBD1 identical over 7 bases. The germline V gene encodes CDR1 SGHAT and CDR2 FQNNGV. The CDR3 totals 18 residues. V shed 1 base, J shed 1 base, and the junction held 9 bases outside the gene matches. CDR3 protein: CASSLADRYPRNTGELFF. For the CDR3, the DNA is TGTGCCAGCAGCTTAGCGGACAGGTACCCAAGGAACACCGGGGAGCTGTTTTTT.